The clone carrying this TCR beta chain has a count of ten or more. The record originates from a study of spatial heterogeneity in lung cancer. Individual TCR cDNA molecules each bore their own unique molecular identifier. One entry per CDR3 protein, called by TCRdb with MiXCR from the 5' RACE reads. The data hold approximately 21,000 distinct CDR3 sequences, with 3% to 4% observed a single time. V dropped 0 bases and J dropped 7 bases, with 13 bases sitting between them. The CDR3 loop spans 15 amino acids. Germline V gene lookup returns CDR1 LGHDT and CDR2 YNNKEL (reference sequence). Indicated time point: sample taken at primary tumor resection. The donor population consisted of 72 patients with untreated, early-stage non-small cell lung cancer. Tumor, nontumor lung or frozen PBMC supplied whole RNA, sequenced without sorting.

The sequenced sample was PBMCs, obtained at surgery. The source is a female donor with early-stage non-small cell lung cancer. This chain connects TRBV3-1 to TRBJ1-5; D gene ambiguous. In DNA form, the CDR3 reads TGTGCCAGCAGCCAAGATTCGGCAGGCGGGCAGCCCCAGCATTTT. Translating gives CASSQDSAGGQPQHF.